This T cell receptor (beta chain) was obtained from a study of identical twins. TCRdb called the 5' RACE reads again in MiXCR, with one record for every CDR3 protein. The table lists some 630,000 distinct CDR3 sequences, under 8.5% of them singletons. The CDR3 extends over 20 amino acids. J was trimmed by 2 bases and V by 6 bases; bases with no gene match: 22. The germline V gene encodes CDR1 MDHEN and CDR2 SYDVKM. This sample was also put to use in a study of yellow fever vaccine responses in identical twins.

This clonotype was obtained from a woman aged 18-29 years in good health. The sample was PBMCs. V is TRBV28 and J is TRBJ2-7; 10 nucleotides line up with TRBD2. CDR3 nucleotide sequence: TGTGCCAGCAGCCCCCGGGTCAGCGGGACTACTAGCGGGATCACCTACGAGCAGTACTTC. Residues: CASSPRVSGTTSGITYEQYF.